The next 15 T cell receptor beta chains were all read from a single sample in a study of shared clonotypes between healthy human individuals (TCRdb year 2020). CD8 naive samples were CD45RO-negative cells positively selected for CCR7, giving a CD45RA+CCR7+ population that excluded TemRA cells. Receptor libraries were prepared by the immunoSEQ multiplex PCR assay. TCRdb stores this immuneACCESS table with in-frame sequences only. Part of the clones is absent; in the studies checked, under half of the shortfall reflects unresolved V genes, and no reason is known for the rest. This sample has under 2,000,000 clones in its table, and just under 95% of those were observed once. The top ten constitute 0.9% to 1.5% of the sample. The sample comprised naive CD8+ T cells sorted from blood. The cell subset or site label corresponds to: CD45RA+CCR7+. Receptors were obtained from a man younger than 30 in good health.

The gene calls are TRBV13 and TRBJ2-2; tentative D call: TRBD2 (6 bases). V lost 0 bases and J 4 bases, leaving 6 bases between the germline ends. Germline CDR1 and CDR2: PRHDT and FYEKMQ (reference sequence). CDR3 size: 14 residues. The CDR3 DNA reads as TGTGCCAGCAGCTTAGGGACTAGCACCGGGGAGCTGTTTTTT. Amino acid sequence: CASSLGTSTGELFF.

This chain links TRBV13 with TRBJ2-7; tentative D call: TRBD1 (5 bases). In germline, CDR1 is PRHDT, CDR2 FYEKMQ (reference sequence). V was pared by 4 bases and J by 4 bases, with 11 bases between. This CDR3 comprises 13 residues. In nucleotides, the CDR3 is TGTGCCAGCAGCTACCCGACAGATTACGAGCAGTACTTC. The encoded protein is CASSYPTDYEQYF.

The chain employs TRBV27 and TRBJ2-3; 11 bases are a match to TRBD1. CDR1 and CDR2 (germline): MNHEY, SMNVEV (reference sequence). CDR3 size: 17 residues. V shed 5 bases and J 0 bases; nucleotides not matched to a gene: 7. As DNA, the CDR3 is TGTGCCAGCAGTCCCGGACAGGGGGCATTAAGCACAGATACGCAGTATTTT. This translates into CASSPGQGALSTDTQYF.

The chain is built from TRBV13 and TRBJ2-2; D is perhaps TRBD2 (5 bases). The germline CDR1 and CDR2 sequences are PRHDT and FYEKMQ (reference sequence). V lost 5 bases to trimming and J lost 8 bases, with 12 bases between them. The CDR3 runs to 13 residues. The CDR3 sequence: CASSPTGDGELFF. CDR3 in DNA: TGTGCCAGCAGCCCAACCGGGGATGGGGAGCTGTTTTTT.

The chain employs TRBV6-1 and TRBJ2-7; D may be TRBD1 (5 bases). The CDR3 is 14 amino acids. Germline values: CDR1 MNHNS, CDR2 SASEGT. With 2 bases removed from V and 1 base from J, the gap between germline ends came to 9 bases. The CDR3 region has the DNA TGTGCCAGCAGTGAATACACAGGTTCCTACGAGCAGTACTTC. This translates into CASSEYTGSYEQYF.

The chain combines TRBV5-6 with TRBJ2-5; D is unresolved. The CDR3 sequence is 14 residues long. Germline CDR1 is SGHDT and CDR2 is YYEEEE. Trimming removed 0 bases at V and 5 bases at J, with 11 bases between. As DNA, the CDR3 is TGTGCCAGCAGCTTGGAAGCTGGGTTTGAGACCCAGTACTTC. Its protein is CASSLEAGFETQYF.

V usage is TRBV23-1 and J usage is TRBJ2-5; D gene ambiguous. TRBV23-1 is marked as an open reading frame, function uncertain. V lost 10 bases to trimming and J lost 5 bases, with 17 bases between them. There are 13 residues in the CDR3. CDR3 sequence (DNA): TGCGCCATCCATCGCGGCGGAGAGGAGACCCAGTACTTC. Its protein is CAIHRGGEETQYF.

The rearrangement links TRBV7-9 to TRBJ2-5, with 10 positions matching TRBD1. The CDR3 is 15 residues long. The germline gives CDR1 SEHNR, CDR2 FQNEAQ (reference sequence). J lost 5 bases, V lost 4 bases, and 7 bases had no gene match. DNA of the CDR3: TGTGCCAGCAGCTATGGACAGGGGGTAGGGGAGACCCAGTACTTC. Translated: CASSYGQGVGETQYF.

Concerning this clone itself: In the same sample, other DNA sequences code for this CDR3. V gene TRBV27 combines with J gene TRBJ1-5; TRBD1 aligns across 7 bases. The CDR3 is 14 amino acids. CDR1 MNHEY and CDR2 SMNVEV come from the germline V gene (reference sequence). V lost 6 bases, J lost 0 bases, and 2 bases stayed unmatched. CDR3 residues: CASSRQGSNQPQHF. CDR3 in DNA: TGTGCCAGCAGCCGACAGGGTAGCAATCAGCCCCAGCATTTT.

The rearrangement joins TRBV11-2 to TRBJ2-3; D is perhaps TRBD1 or TRBD2 (5 bases each). Looked up from germline, CDR1 is SGHAT and CDR2 is FQNNGV. The CDR3 consists of 15 residues. V was pared by 5 bases and J by 2 bases, with 14 bases between. The DNA for the CDR3 is TGTGCCAGCAGCCCCCTGGGGACGGACACAGATACGCAGTATTTT. This codes for CASSPLGTDTDTQYF.

The rearrangement uses TRBV11-2 and TRBJ2-5, with 8 bases matching TRBD1. CDR3 length equals 15 residues. The germline V gene encodes CDR1 SGHAT and CDR2 FQNNGV. V was pared by 2 bases and J by 5 bases, with 7 bases of the junction left unmatched. This chain's CDR3 is CASSLTQGAVETQYF. The DNA of the CDR3 is TGTGCCAGCAGCTTAACCCAGGGGGCCGTGGAGACCCAGTACTTC. Supplemented by reference TRBV11-2 and TRBJ2-5, the full variable domain reads EAGVAQSPRYKIIEKRQSVAFWCNPISGHATLYWYQQILGQGPKLLIQFQNNGVVDDSQLPKDRFSAERLKGVDSTLKIQPAKLEDSAVYLCASSLTQGAVETQYFGPGTRLLVL.

V is TRBV10-3 and J is TRBJ1-1; D is undetermined. CDR3 length: 17 residues. Deletions cut 3 bases from V and 1 base from J, with 18 bases between. CDR1 ENHRY and CDR2 SYGVKD come from the germline V gene. In DNA form, the CDR3 reads TGTGCCATCAGTGACCCCAACCTAGCTGCAGAGAACACTGAAGCTTTCTTT. Amino acid sequence: CAISDPNLAAENTEAFF.

The chain couples TRBV19 to TRBJ2-7, with a tentative D call TRBD1 (5 bases). The ends were cut back, 6 bases at V and 3 bases at J, with 15 bases in the middle. The CDR3 has 14 amino acids. Germline CDR1 LNHDA, CDR2 SQIVND (reference sequence). DNA for the CDR3: TGTGCCAGTAGCCAACTGGGGCTGTACTACGAGCAGTACTTC. Residues: CASSQLGLYYEQYF.

This clone was found a few times. This chain links TRBV7-9 with TRBJ1-3; D not certain. Germline V CDR1 and CDR2: SEHNR, FQNEAQ (reference sequence). V was cut by 1 base and J by 3 bases, with 4 bases left in between. The CDR3 consists of 13 residues. CDR3 loop: CASSLGLGNTIYF. Written as DNA, the CDR3 is TGTGCCAGCAGCTTAGGACTTGGAAACACCATATATTTT.

The rearrangement links TRBV19 to TRBJ2-7; 8 nucleotides match TRBD1. After removal of 2 bases from V and 3 bases from J, the junction contained 9 bases not matched to a gene. Germline values: CDR1 LNHDA, CDR2 SQIVND (reference sequence). The CDR3 covers 16 residues. CDR3 sequence: CASSIRTGGNGYEQYF. In nucleotides, the CDR3 is TGTGCCAGTAGTATAAGAACAGGGGGGAATGGCTACGAGCAGTACTTC.